The subject of this entry is one TCR beta chain. V lost 7 bases and J lost 0, with 19 bases in between. The germline V gene has CDR1 SQVTM and CDR2 ANQGSEA. This CDR3 has 16 amino acids. The sample belongs to a study of T cell changes during pregnancy in multiple sclerosis. Assay: immunoSEQ multiplex PCR; the TCRdb copy retains only in-frame clones and omits some. This repertoire shows some 69,000 clones, 90% to 95% found once; its top ten account for around 2.2%. The sample here was peripheral blood, taken in the second trimester of pregnancy. The TCR sequence derives from a female donor in good health, enrolled as a control in a pregnancy study. The chain employs TRBV29-1 and TRBJ1-3; possible D gene TRBD1, 5 bases. The CDR3 DNA follows: TGCAGCGCCCTAAGTGAGGACACTTTCTCTGGAAACACCATATATTTT. It translates to CSALSEDTFSGNTIYF.